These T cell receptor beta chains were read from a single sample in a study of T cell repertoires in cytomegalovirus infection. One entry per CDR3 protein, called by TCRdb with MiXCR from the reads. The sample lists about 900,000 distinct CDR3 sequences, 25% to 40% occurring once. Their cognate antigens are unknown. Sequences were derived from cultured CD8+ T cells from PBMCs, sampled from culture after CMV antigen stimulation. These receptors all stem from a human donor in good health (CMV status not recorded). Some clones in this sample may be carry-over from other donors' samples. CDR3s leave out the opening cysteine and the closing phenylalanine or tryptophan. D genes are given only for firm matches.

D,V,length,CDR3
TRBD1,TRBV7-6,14,ASSSLGTAFTDTQY
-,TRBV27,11,ASRFLSDETQY
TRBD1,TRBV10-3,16,AINRIPRTGANTGELF
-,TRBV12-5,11,ASGFDRNTEAF
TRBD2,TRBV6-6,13,ASSVGLAAYNEQF
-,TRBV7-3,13,ASSPGRSGQETQY
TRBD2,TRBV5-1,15,ASSLALAGGRYNEQF
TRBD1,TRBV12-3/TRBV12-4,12,ASSLGQGSTEAF
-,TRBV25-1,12,ASSVGTGNEKLF
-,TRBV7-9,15,ASSSTFLINSTDTQY
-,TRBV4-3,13,ASSQESRGTDTQY
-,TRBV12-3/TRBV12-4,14,ASSLGLQLEQETQY
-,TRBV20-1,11,SAYPDYYEEAF
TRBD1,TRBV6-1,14,ASSDFGQGAYNEQF
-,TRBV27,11,ASSLTGLSEAF
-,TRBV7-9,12,ASSSGHEQETQY
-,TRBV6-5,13,ASSWEGVPYNEQF
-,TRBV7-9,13,ASTNPRDGGAKLF
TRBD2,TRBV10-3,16,AISAELAGGTSYNEQF
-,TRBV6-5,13,ASSYSGLVEDTQY
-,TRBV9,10,VSSVGPDEQY
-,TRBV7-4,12,ASSPVRDTGELF
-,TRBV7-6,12,VSTLVVGDTEAF
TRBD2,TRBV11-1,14,ASSLGAGGVYNEQF
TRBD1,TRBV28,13,ASSPGQGWNEKLF
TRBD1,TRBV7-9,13,ASRLGTAINYGYT
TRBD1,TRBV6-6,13,ASSSPRDSDSPLH
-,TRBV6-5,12,ASSAIGGQETQY
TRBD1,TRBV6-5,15,ASSYSYDRDWNTEAF
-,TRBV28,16,ASRNTRTETPANYGYT
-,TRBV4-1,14,ASSRPQDLSTDTQY
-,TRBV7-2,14,ASSLGGPRSTDTQY
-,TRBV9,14,ASSPTTQGTYNEQF
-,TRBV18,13,ASSPPGPATDTQY
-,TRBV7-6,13,ASSSRREAGNTIY
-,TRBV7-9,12,ASSLGKTHYGYT
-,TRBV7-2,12,ASSLFGRGTEAF
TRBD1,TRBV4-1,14,ASSQETGVANYGYT
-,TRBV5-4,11,ASSFRGPDGYT
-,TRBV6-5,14,ASSDRGTHPTYEQY
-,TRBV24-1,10,ATSDRDGDQY
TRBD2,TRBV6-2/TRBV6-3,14,ASSYPTSGSTDTQY
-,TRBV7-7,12,ASSLTGTPNEQF
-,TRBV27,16,ASSLNPGLDYGTGELF
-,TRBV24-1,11,ATSVGGNSPLH
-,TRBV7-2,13,ASSLDRSEADTQY
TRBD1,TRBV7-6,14,ASSLGQGAPQETQY
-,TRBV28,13,ASSHKGDGVTEAF
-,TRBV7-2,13,ASSRDGLSHSPLH
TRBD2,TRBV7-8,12,ASNLAGGLDEQF
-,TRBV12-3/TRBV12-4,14,ASSRQVMGTDTEAF
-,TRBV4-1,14,ASSQVSALSGNTIY